These T cell receptor beta chains were read from a single sample in a study of monozygotic twins with inflammatory bowel disease. TCRdb reprocessed the 5' RACE reads and stores each CDR3 protein as one record, lacking DNA. The ten top clones account for roughly 7.4%, within a sample of 150,000 to 200,000 distinct CDR3 sequences. Sequences were obtained from blood. The source of these receptors is a human donor with ulcerative colitis or Crohn's disease, or a healthy co-twin of an affected twin (not recorded which). CDR3s include the opening cysteine and the closing phenylalanine or tryptophan. Each record gives: V gene, J gene, CDR3 length, CDR3 protein.

V gene: TRBV7-2; J gene: TRBJ1-6; CDR3 length: 15; CDR3 protein: CASSRGSSYNSPLHF
V gene: TRBV20-1; J gene: TRBJ2-5; CDR3 length: 12; CDR3 protein: CSAMIGQETQYF
V gene: TRBV5-1; J gene: TRBJ2-1; CDR3 length: 17; CDR3 protein: CASSLGWRGGSYNEQFF
V gene: TRBV12-3/TRBV12-4; J gene: TRBJ1-5; CDR3 length: 13; CDR3 protein: CASSRGRNQPQHF
V gene: TRBV5-6; J gene: TRBJ1-4; CDR3 length: 15; CDR3 protein: CASSLTGQLNEKLFF
V gene: TRBV6-1; J gene: TRBJ2-1; CDR3 length: 16; CDR3 protein: CASSEHRVISSNEQFF
V gene: TRBV7-2; J gene: TRBJ2-7; CDR3 length: 14; CDR3 protein: CASSLDRWSWEQYF
V gene: TRBV7-2; J gene: TRBJ2-3; CDR3 length: 17; CDR3 protein: CASSLGQGQGRGDTQYF
V gene: TRBV7-2; J gene: TRBJ2-5; CDR3 length: 15; CDR3 protein: CASSLAAGNQETQYF
V gene: TRBV5-1; J gene: TRBJ1-2; CDR3 length: 15; CDR3 protein: CASSFPGQGADGYTF
V gene: TRBV7-6; J gene: TRBJ2-3; CDR3 length: 14; CDR3 protein: CASSSTSGGDTQYF
V gene: TRBV13; J gene: TRBJ2-1; CDR3 length: 17; CDR3 protein: CASSLGMGQGIYNEQFF
V gene: TRBV20-1; J gene: TRBJ2-7; CDR3 length: 14; CDR3 protein: CSARDPQGSYEQYF
V gene: TRBV7-8; J gene: TRBJ1-5; CDR3 length: 15; CDR3 protein: CASSLHRGRSQPQHF
V gene: TRBV7-2; J gene: TRBJ2-2; CDR3 length: 15; CDR3 protein: CASSLAATGTGELFF
V gene: TRBV5-1; J gene: TRBJ2-1; CDR3 length: 15; CDR3 protein: CASSLVRGQYNEQFF
V gene: TRBV7-2; J gene: TRBJ2-2; CDR3 length: 14; CDR3 protein: CASSLDQLTGELFF
V gene: TRBV5-1; J gene: TRBJ2-7; CDR3 length: 19; CDR3 protein: CASSLGGGQSDRLSYEQYF
V gene: TRBV7-9; J gene: TRBJ2-7; CDR3 length: 13; CDR3 protein: CASSTGPQYEQYF
V gene: TRBV7-8; J gene: TRBJ2-3; CDR3 length: 12; CDR3 protein: CASSIFRGTQYF
V gene: TRBV12-3/TRBV12-4; J gene: TRBJ2-6; CDR3 length: 15; CDR3 protein: CASSFRGAGANVLTF
V gene: TRBV5-1; J gene: TRBJ2-7; CDR3 length: 16; CDR3 protein: CASSLQPGTSAIEQYF
V gene: TRBV10-3; J gene: TRBJ2-4; CDR3 length: 16; CDR3 protein: CAISEYLDPAKNIQYF
V gene: TRBV2; J gene: TRBJ2-3; CDR3 length: 13; CDR3 protein: CASVPTQREAQYF
V gene: TRBV3-1; J gene: TRBJ1-2; CDR3 length: 17; CDR3 protein: CASSLSRKRHGNYGYTF
V gene: TRBV7-2; J gene: TRBJ2-7; CDR3 length: 16; CDR3 protein: CASNPSAGELPYEQYF
V gene: TRBV10-3; J gene: TRBJ1-1; CDR3 length: 14; CDR3 protein: CAISGGGTGTEAFF
V gene: TRBV28; J gene: TRBJ2-3; CDR3 length: 14; CDR3 protein: CASTRRGPTDTQYF
V gene: TRBV7-8; J gene: TRBJ2-1; CDR3 length: 16; CDR3 protein: CASSLAASGKYNEQFF
V gene: TRBV12-3/TRBV12-4; J gene: TRBJ2-5; CDR3 length: 15; CDR3 protein: CASSSTTGSQETQYF
V gene: TRBV7-2; J gene: TRBJ1-2; CDR3 length: 12; CDR3 protein: CASSLDFNGYTF
V gene: TRBV5-1; J gene: TRBJ1-3; CDR3 length: 17; CDR3 protein: CASSLWQANSGRNTIYF
V gene: TRBV29-1; J gene: TRBJ2-1; CDR3 length: 15; CDR3 protein: CSADGDSGSYNEQFF
V gene: TRBV7-2; J gene: TRBJ2-3; CDR3 length: 16; CDR3 protein: CASSPGVAKSTDTQYF